These 27 T cell receptor beta chains were all obtained from the same sample, sequenced in a study of T cell responses to AZD1222 COVID-19 vaccine. TCRdb keeps only in-frame clones here, not all; method: immunoSEQ multiplex PCR. This sample yields around 120,000 clones, of which less than 90% are seen a single time; 25% to 30% belongs to the top ten. Specimen: peripheral blood, collected on day 0 of AZD1222 vaccination. The receptors were gathered from an adult in good health.

The chain has TRBV5-4 and TRBJ1-1; D possibly corresponds to TRBD1 (5 bases). The CDR3 spans 13 residues. Germline V CDR1 and CDR2: SGHNT, YYREEE (reference sequence). The germline V and J ends were trimmed by 1 base and 3 bases, with 7 bases remaining between them. CDR3 coding DNA: TGTGCCAGCAGCTTGCAACAGGACACTGAAGCTTTCTTT. Amino acids: CASSLQQDTEAFF.

This chain connects TRBV7-6 to TRBJ1-4; 9 nucleotides line up with TRBD1. The CDR3 is 16 residues long. V trimming: 5 bases; J trimming: 2 bases; junction bases outside the gene matches: 6. Per germline, CDR1 SGHVS and CDR2 FNYEAQ. The CDR3, as DNA: TGTGCCAGCAGCGCCGGACAGGGGACCACTAATGAAAAACTGTTTTTT. It codes for CASSAGQGTTNEKLFF.

J is TRBJ1-2 and V is TRBV3-1 (or the pseudogene TRBV3-2); TRBD1 matches 7 bases. V lost 0 bases to trimming and J lost 0 bases; unmatched junction nucleotides: 7. This CDR3 region has 17 residues. Germline-derived CDR1 and CDR2 are LGHDT and YNNKEL (reference sequence). CDR3 sequence reads: CASSQEIGTASNYGYTF. CDR3 nucleotide sequence: TGTGCCAGCAGCCAAGAAATAGGGACAGCCTCTAACTATGGCTACACCTTC.

This clone was recorded once. The chain joins TRBV7-8 to TRBJ1-5; TRBD1 matches at 7 bases. The CDR3 extends over 14 amino acids. V gave up 1 base and J gave up 6 bases; unmatched junction bases: 3. The germline CDR1 and CDR2 sequences are SGHVS and FQNEAQ. CDR3 residues: CASSLDRGGQPQHF. CDR3 sequence (DNA): TGTGCCAGCAGCTTAGACAGGGGCGGTCAGCCCCAGCATTTT.

This chain connects TRBV5-1 to TRBJ2-2; 9 positions match TRBD2. The junction had 13 bases not matched to a gene; V was cut back by 4 bases and J by 6 bases. Germline V gene lookup returns CDR1 SGHRS and CDR2 YFSETQ. This CDR3 is built from 17 residues. The CDR3 is CASSTGTSLRGSGELFF. For the CDR3, the DNA is TGCGCCAGCAGCACGGGGACTAGCCTAAGGGGATCCGGGGAGCTGTTTTTT.

About this clone: The junction departs from the called germline gene at one end, perhaps through a read error. The rearrangement joins TRBV6-5 to TRBJ2-7; possible D gene TRBD1, 5 bases. The CDR3 loop spans 15 amino acids. Germline lookup yields CDR1 MNHEY and CDR2 SVGAGI. CDR3 amino acids: CATSWGQTHSYEQYF. Written as DNA, the CDR3 is TGTGCCACCAGTTGGGGCCAAACCCACTCCTACGAGCAGTACTTC.

The V call is TRBV27, the J call TRBJ2-7; no reliable D call. Germline lookup yields CDR1 MNHEY and CDR2 SMNVEV (reference sequence). The length of the CDR3 is 13 residues. With 4 bases removed from V and 1 base from J, the gap between germline ends came to 8 bases. CDR3 DNA: TGTGCCAGCAGTTCCGTCCCATCCTACGAGCAGTACTTC. Its translation: CASSSVPSYEQYF.

CDR3 amino acids: CASSPYGRGNNEQFF. DNA for the CDR3: TGTGCCAGCAGCCCCTATGGGCGGGGGAACAATGAGCAGTTCTTC. This chain uses TRBV9 with TRBJ2-1; TRBD2 matches at 7 bases. After removal of 4 bases from V and 5 bases from J, the junction contained 9 bases not matched to a gene. The CDR3 totals 15 residues. Germline lookup yields CDR1 SGDLS and CDR2 YYNGEE.

The chain recombines TRBV19 with TRBJ2-2; D unclear. V lost 4 bases and J lost 3, with 9 bases in between. Germline loops: CDR1 LNHDA, CDR2 SQIVND (reference sequence). This CDR3 has 14 amino acids. This CDR3 reads CASSTIPDTGELFF. CDR3 coding DNA: TGTGCCAGTAGTACGATTCCCGACACCGGGGAGCTGTTTTTT.

This clone was observed once. J is TRBJ2-2 and V is TRBV7-9; no definite D call. Germline CDR1 is SEHNR and CDR2 is FQNEAQ (reference sequence). The CDR3 has 13 amino acids. V gave up 5 bases and J gave up 7 bases, with 11 bases separating them. This CDR3 reads CASSTSEGGELFF. The CDR3, as DNA: TGTGCCAGCAGCACCTCCGAAGGCGGGGAGCTGTTTTTT. The full variable domain, rest sourced from reference TRBV7-9 and TRBJ2-2, is DTGVSQNPRHKITKRGQNVTFRCDPISEHNRLYWYRQTLGQGPEFLTYFQNEAQLEKSRLLSDRFSAERPKGSFSTLEIQRTEQGDSAMYLCASSTSEGGELFFGEGSRLTVL.

V usage is TRBV5-6 and J usage is TRBJ2-2; possible D gene TRBD1, 8 bases. Germline lookup yields CDR1 SGHDT and CDR2 YYEEEE. The CDR3 covers 18 residues. Trimming cost V 3 bases and J 5 bases, with 23 bases left between them. CDR3 sequence reads: CASSSADRGWRETGELFF. The CDR3 bases are TGTGCCAGCAGCTCAGCCGACAGGGGTTGGCGGGAGACCGGGGAGCTGTTTTTT. The full variable domain, rest sourced from reference TRBV5-6 and TRBJ2-2, is DAGVTQSPTHLIKTRGQQVTLRCSPKSGHDTVSWYQQALGQGPQFIFQYYEEEERQRGNFPDRFSGHQFPNYSSELNVNALLLGDSALYLCASSSADRGWRETGELFFGEGSRLTVL.

The chain has TRBV12-3 or TRBV12-4 and TRBJ2-7; possibly TRBD1 for D (6 bases). This CDR3 spans 13 amino acids. Trimming took 7 bases from V and 3 from J, leaving 13 bases between them. CDR3 protein: CASTEGTSYEQYF. The CDR3, as DNA: TGTGCCAGCACCGAGGGGACAAGCTACGAGCAGTACTTC.

A single count supports this clone. The gene calls are TRBV19 and TRBJ1-2, with 7 bases identical to TRBD1. J was trimmed by 0 bases and V by 5 bases; bases with no gene match: 6. Germline V gene sequence: CDR1 LNHDA, CDR2 SQIVND (reference sequence). The CDR3 length is 15 residues. The CDR3 sequence is CASSPRDSPNYGYTF. CDR3 DNA: TGTGCCAGTAGTCCCCGGGACAGTCCTAACTATGGCTACACCTTC.

This chain joins TRBV20-1 and TRBJ1-2, with D possibly matching TRBD1 (6 bases). From germline, CDR1 is DFQATT and CDR2 SNEGSKA (reference sequence). The CDR3 sequence is 13 residues long. V lost 3 bases to trimming and J lost 6 bases, with 14 bases between them. The CDR3, as DNA: TGCAGTGCTAGTTCAGGGGAAATCGATGGCTACACCTTC. Protein: CSASSGEIDGYTF.

CDR3 in DNA: TGTGCCAGCAGCCCACCGGGTGGGGGGAGTTCCTACAATGAGCAGTTCTTC. Protein product: CASSPPGGGSSYNEQFF. The chain uses TRBV7-9 and TRBJ2-1, with D possibly being TRBD2 (6 bases). This CDR3 is 17 amino acids long. Germline V gives CDR1 SEHNR, CDR2 FQNEAQ (reference sequence). The ends were cut back, 5 bases at V and 1 base at J, with 18 bases in the middle. The whole variable domain, filled in from reference TRBV7-9 and TRBJ2-1, reads DTGVSQNPRHKITKRGQNVTFRCDPISEHNRLYWYRQTLGQGPEFLTYFQNEAQLEKSRLLSDRFSAERPKGSFSTLEIQRTEQGDSAMYLCASSPPGGGSSYNEQFFGPGTRLTVL.

The gene calls are TRBV5-1 and TRBJ2-5; 7 bases line up with TRBD2. The CDR3 has 15 residues. Looked up from germline, CDR1 is SGHRS and CDR2 is YFSETQ. The J segment lost 4 bases and the V segment lost 0 bases, leaving 6 bases of the junction unmatched. CDR3 residues: CASSLAGLSRETQYF. In DNA, the CDR3 is TGCGCCAGCAGCTTGGCGGGACTATCCAGAGAGACCCAGTACTTC.

This sequence joins TRBV3-1 (or the pseudogene TRBV3-2) and TRBJ2-2, with unresolved D. The CDR3 extends over 15 amino acids. Germline CDR1 reads LGHDT; CDR2 reads YNNKEL (reference sequence). Trimming removed 4 bases from V and 0 bases from J, with 9 bases in between. This chain's CDR3 is CASSLTSTNTGELFF. CDR3 coding DNA: TGTGCCAGCAGCCTAACTTCTACGAACACCGGGGAGCTGTTTTTT.

The V and J genes are TRBV4-2 and TRBJ1-2; 10 bases match TRBD1. The CDR3 has 15 residues. Unmatched junction bases numbered 6, after V lost 1 base and J lost 7 bases. Germline CDR1 LGHNA, CDR2 YNFKEQ. The CDR3 protein is CASSQALDRGLGYTF. The DNA of the CDR3 is TGTGCCAGCAGCCAAGCCCTAGACAGGGGGCTTGGCTACACCTTC.

This clone occurred once. This chain links TRBV7-2 with TRBJ2-5, with 8 nucleotides matching TRBD1. The V gene's germline CDR1 is SGHTA and CDR2 FQGNSA. Trimming removed 5 bases from V and 5 bases from J; junction bases left unmatched: 10. CDR3 length: 15 residues. The CDR3 sequence: CASSPRTGTGETQYF. The CDR3 DNA is TGTGCCAGCAGCCCACGGACAGGGACGGGGGAGACCCAGTACTTC. Full variable domain (remainder filled in from reference TRBV7-2 and TRBJ2-5): GAGVSQSPSNKVTEKGKDVELRCDPISGHTALYWYRQSLGQGLEFLIYFQGNSAPDKSGLPSDRFSAERTGGSVSTLTIQRTQQEDSAVYLCASSPRTGTGETQYFGPGTRLLVL.

The chain links TRBV4-1 to TRBJ1-5; no firm D call. The CDR3 runs to 13 residues. CDR1 is MGHRA and CDR2 is YSYEKL in the germline V gene. V shed 0 bases and J shed 9 bases, with 9 bases lying between them. CDR3 region: CASSQDGWGPQHF. The CDR3 bases are TGCGCCAGCAGCCAAGACGGGTGGGGGCCCCAGCATTTT.

The chain uses TRBV9 and TRBJ2-2; TRBD2 matches at 9 bases. Germline lookup yields CDR1 SGDLS and CDR2 YYNGEE. Trimming cost V 3 bases and J 6 bases; bases outside gene matches: 6. This CDR3 comprises 15 residues. The CDR3 here is CASSGGTSPPGELFF. For the CDR3, the DNA is TGTGCCAGCAGCGGAGGGACTAGCCCCCCCGGGGAGCTGTTTTTT.

V is TRBV27 and J is TRBJ2-1, with D perhaps being TRBD1 or TRBD2 (5 bases each). The CDR3 has 14 amino acids. Trimming took off 1 base at V and 5 bases at J, with 9 bases between the two ends. Germline V gene data show CDR1 as MNHEY and CDR2 as SMNVEV (reference sequence). The chain's CDR3 is CASSLWDGNNEQFF. CDR3 sequence (DNA): TGTGCCAGCAGTTTATGGGACGGAAACAATGAGCAGTTCTTC.

This chain connects TRBV2 to TRBJ2-3; TRBD1 matches 7 bases. Germline V gene data show CDR1 as SNHLY and CDR2 as FYNNEI. V lost 6 bases and J lost 0; bases outside the gene matches: 3. The CDR3 is 14 residues long. CDR3 protein: CASSQGVSTDTQYF. The CDR3 region has the DNA TGTGCCAGCAGCCAGGGGGTGAGCACAGATACGCAGTATTTT.

The chain is built from TRBV7-8 and TRBJ2-1; D not resolved. This CDR3 contains 15 residues. Trimming took off 1 base at V and 8 bases at J, with 15 bases between the two ends. In germline, CDR1 is SGHVS, CDR2 FQNEAQ. The DNA of the CDR3 is TGTGCCAGCAGCTTAGGGAGCCCCCTCGCCCATGAGCAGTTCTTC. Residues: CASSLGSPLAHEQFF. The variable domain in full, completed from reference TRBV7-8 and TRBJ2-1, reads GAGVSQSPRYKVAKRGQDVALRCDPISGHVSLFWYQQALGQGPEFLTYFQNEAQLDKSGLPSDRFFAERPEGSVSTLKIQRTQQEDSAVYLCASSLGSPLAHEQFFGPGTRLTVL.

Here the CDR3 reads CASSFARGEFGANVLTF. The CDR3, as DNA: TGTGCCAGCAGTTTCGCGAGGGGGGAATTCGGGGCCAACGTCCTGACTTTC. V is TRBV27 and J is TRBJ2-6; D could derive from TRBD1 or TRBD2 (6 bases each). CDR1 is MNHEY and CDR2 is SMNVEV in the germline V gene (reference sequence). V was trimmed by 3 bases and J by 4 bases, leaving 16 bases between them. The CDR3 sequence is 17 residues long.

The chain couples TRBV27 to TRBJ2-3; the D gene is possibly TRBD2 (5 bases). Germline CDR1 MNHEY, CDR2 SMNVEV (reference sequence). Trimming removed 3 bases at V and 1 base at J, with 8 bases between. The CDR3 totals 14 residues. DNA of the CDR3: TGTGCCAGCAGTTTCGGAGGAGGCACAGATACGCAGTATTTT. The encoded protein is CASSFGGGTDTQYF.

The rearrangement joins TRBV18 to TRBJ1-6, with 9 nucleotides matching TRBD1. The junction had 2 bases not matched to a gene; V was cut back by 4 bases and J by 4 bases. The CDR3 extends over 15 amino acids. Germline CDR1 KGHSH, CDR2 LQKENI. Here the CDR3 reads CASSRTGDYNSPLHF. The CDR3 coding sequence is TGTGCCAGCTCACGGACAGGGGATTATAATTCACCCCTCCACTTT.